These 9 T cell receptor beta chains were sequenced from one sample in a study of cytomegalovirus exposure and HLA in healthy donors. Use of 60 Vbeta and 13 Jbeta primers characterized the PCR. The assay was immunoSEQ multiplex PCR, and TCRdb's table has in-frame clones only and misses some. The sample lists approximately 170,000 clones, around 79% occurring once. The sequenced sample was PBMCs. The receptors derive from a woman aged 18-29 years in good health and CMV-seronegative.

The rearrangement uses TRBV27 and TRBJ1-5, with D tentatively TRBD1 (6 bases). CDR3 length: 16 residues. CDR1 and CDR2 (germline): MNHEY, SMNVEV (reference sequence). Trimming took off 3 bases at V and 1 base at J, with 13 bases between the two ends. The CDR3 protein is CASSFIRGGSNQPQHF. In DNA form, the CDR3 reads TGTGCCAGCAGTTTTATCCGCGGGGGCAGCAATCAGCCCCAGCATTTT.

The chain uses TRBV9 and TRBJ1-6, with 10 bases that match TRBD1. V lost 4 bases, J lost 15 bases, and 7 bases stayed unmatched. CDR1 and CDR2 from the germline V gene are SGDLS and YYNGEE. This CDR3 contains 13 residues. In DNA, the CDR3 is TGTGCCAGCAGCTCATCGGGACAGGGGAACCTCCACTTT. Its translation is CASSSSGQGNLHF.

The chain recombines TRBV5-4 with TRBJ2-2, with 16 bases matching TRBD2. The CDR3 extends over 19 amino acids. The germline V gene has CDR1 SGHNT and CDR2 YYREEE (reference sequence). Trimming took 0 bases from V and 4 from J; bases not matched to a gene: 6. The CDR3: CASSLAGLAGGPLTGELFF. Written as DNA, the CDR3 is TGTGCCAGCAGCTTGGCGGGACTAGCGGGGGGGCCTCTCACCGGGGAGCTGTTTTTT.

The rearrangement links TRBV7-9 to TRBJ1-2; 7 nucleotides agree with TRBD1. This CDR3 is built from 15 residues. J gave up 5 bases and V 1 base, and 7 bases lay outside the gene matches. Germline CDR1 reads SEHNR; CDR2 reads FQNEAQ (reference sequence). CDR3 nucleotide sequence: TGTGCCAGCAGCTTAGTCGGTTCAGGGGGTTATGGCTACACCTTC. Amino acid sequence: CASSLVGSGGYGYTF.

The rearrangement links TRBV18 to TRBJ2-7; 9 bases are shared with TRBD1. From germline, CDR1 is KGHSH and CDR2 LQKENI. This CDR3 is 16 amino acids long. V trimming: 6 bases; J trimming: 5 bases; junction bases outside the gene matches: 14. CDR3 nucleotide sequence: TGTGCCAGCTCCCTTTCAAAAGGACAGGGGATGAACGAGCAGTACTTC. Protein sequence: CASSLSKGQGMNEQYF.

The chain is built from TRBV28 and TRBJ2-7; maybe TRBD2 (7 bases). V lost 5 bases, J lost 1 base, and 15 bases lay in between. The CDR3 consists of 15 residues. Germline CDR1 reads MDHEN; CDR2 reads SYDVKM. The CDR3 spells CASSPLGGQSYEQYF. CDR3 DNA: TGTGCCAGCAGTCCCCTCGGGGGGCAGTCCTACGAGCAGTACTTC.

This rearrangement joins TRBV19 to TRBJ2-1; the match to TRBD2 covers 11 bases. Germline values: CDR1 LNHDA, CDR2 SQIVND (reference sequence). This CDR3 region has 15 residues. V lost 3 bases to trimming and J lost 6 bases; unmatched junction nucleotides: 4. The CDR3 protein is CASSIGLAGGNEQFF. The CDR3, as DNA: TGTGCCAGTAGTATCGGGCTAGCGGGGGGCAATGAGCAGTTCTTC.

This clone has more than one count but fewer than ten. The rearrangement uses TRBV2 and TRBJ1-1; 7 nucleotides align to TRBD1. The CDR3 contains 13 residues. Germline CDR1 and CDR2: SNHLY and FYNNEI. The trim removed 4 bases at V and 5 bases at J, leaving 4 bases unmatched. The CDR3 is CASSGGGRTEAFF. The CDR3 nucleotides are TGTGCCAGCAGTGGAGGGGGCCGGACTGAAGCTTTCTTT.

This clone has only a few counts. The rearrangement joins TRBV6-1 to TRBJ1-2; D is possibly TRBD1 (5 bases). CDR1 is MNHNS and CDR2 is SASEGT in the germline V gene. The CDR3 has 17 residues. The V gene lost 0 bases and the J gene lost 3 bases, with 17 bases spanning the gap. This CDR3 is CASSEAIRAGAHYGYTF. The CDR3 nucleotides read TGTGCCAGCAGTGAAGCGATCAGGGCTGGGGCGCACTATGGCTACACCTTC.